These 25 T cell receptor beta chains were sequenced from one sample in a study of blood T cell repertoires in COVID-19. Using immunoSEQ multiplex PCR, the repertoire was profiled, and TCRdb retains in-frame clones only, with some absent. This table holds roughly 150,000 clones, over 85% found once. The sequenced sample was peripheral blood. These receptors were obtained from a man in his 60s with active or convalescent COVID-19.

In its sample, this clone was seen once. The gene calls are TRBV7-6 and TRBJ1-1, with D maybe TRBD1 (5 bases). V lost 4 bases and J lost 5, with 11 bases in between. The CDR3 has 13 residues. The germline CDR1 and CDR2 sequences are SGHVS and FNYEAQ. The CDR3 DNA is TGTGCCAGCAGCTCCGTGGGGGGTACTGAAGCTTTCTTT. Residues: CASSSVGGTEAFF.

This rearrangement joins TRBV18 to TRBJ1-1, with D possibly matching TRBD1 (6 bases). The V gene lost 4 bases and the J gene lost 3 bases, with 15 bases spanning the gap. Germline-derived CDR1 and CDR2 are KGHSH and LQKENI. The CDR3 totals 15 residues. The CDR3 loop is CASSLNREVYTEAFF. For the CDR3, the DNA is TGTGCCAGCTCACTAAACAGGGAAGTATACACTGAAGCTTTCTTT.

This clone was detected only once. The rearrangement joins TRBV12-5 to TRBJ2-5; D not resolved. Trimming removed 6 bases at V and 1 base at J, with 18 bases between. The CDR3 is 16 amino acids. The germline V gene has CDR1 LGHNT and CDR2 FRNRAP. The DNA for the CDR3 is TGTGCTAGTGGCCCCCCGCAACTAATAGGCCAAGAGACCCAGTACTTC. It yields the protein CASGPPQLIGQETQYF.

This clone was counted between two and nine times. This chain links TRBV3-1 (or the pseudogene TRBV3-2) with TRBJ1-1; no reliable D call. There are 14 residues in the CDR3. The V end lost 2 bases, the J end lost 1 base, and 8 bases lay between the germline ends. Per germline, CDR1 LGHDT and CDR2 YNNKEL (reference sequence). The CDR3 region has the DNA TGTGCCAGCAGCCAATTTGCCGGGAACACTGAAGCTTTCTTT. It is translated as CASSQFAGNTEAFF.

With regard to this clone: Other DNA sequences from this sample encode an identical CDR3 as well. The chain links TRBV6-5 to TRBJ2-7; 10 bases agree with TRBD1. The length of the CDR3 is 15 residues. Losses at the gene ends were 3 bases for V and 3 bases for J; bases not matched to a gene: 5. The germline V gene encodes CDR1 MNHEY and CDR2 SVGAGI. CDR3 sequence: CASSYSRTGGYEQYF. In DNA, the CDR3 is TGTGCCAGCAGTTATAGCCGGACAGGGGGCTACGAGCAGTACTTC.

The CDR3 region is CASSLSPGSHYEQYF. CDR3 sequence (DNA): TGTGCCAGCAGCTTAAGTCCGGGTTCCCACTACGAGCAGTACTTC. J is TRBJ2-7 and V is TRBV13; D is uncertain. CDR1 PRHDT and CDR2 FYEKMQ come from the germline V gene (reference sequence). CDR3 size: 15 residues. V lost 2 bases, J lost 3 bases, and 14 bases lay in between.

The gene calls are TRBV4-1 and TRBJ2-3; 14 nucleotides line up with TRBD2. Germline CDR1 MGHRA, CDR2 YSYEKL. The CDR3 is 16 amino acids. Losses at the gene ends were 4 bases for V and 8 bases for J; bases not matched to a gene: 8. This CDR3 is CASSLGLAGGVGTQYF. The CDR3 nucleotides are TGCGCCAGCAGCCTCGGACTAGCGGGGGGAGTGGGTACGCAGTATTTT.

The rearrangement uses TRBV7-9 and TRBJ2-3; D is unclear. Trimming cost V 3 bases and J 0 bases, with 10 bases left between them. Per germline, CDR1 SEHNR and CDR2 FQNEAQ (reference sequence). This CDR3 spans 15 amino acids. The CDR3 reads CASSFYRSSTDTQYF. The CDR3, as DNA: TGTGCCAGCAGCTTTTACAGATCTAGCACAGATACGCAGTATTTT.

This clone was seen more than once but under ten times. The chain is built from TRBV7-2 and TRBJ1-3, with a tentative D call TRBD1 (5 bases). This CDR3 is 14 amino acids long. Germline CDR1 SGHTA, CDR2 FQGNSA. V was pared by 4 bases and J by 2 bases, with 9 bases between. The CDR3 region is CASSSGTPGNTIYF. DNA of the CDR3: TGTGCCAGCAGCTCCGGGACTCCTGGAAACACCATATATTTT.

This clone was seen only a few times. The CDR3, as DNA: TGTGCCAGCAGCTTAGAGAGCGGGAGGATATACGAGCAGTACTTC. It codes for CASSLESGRIYEQYF. The rearrangement links TRBV7-6 to TRBJ2-7; TRBD2 agrees at 9 bases. V shed 1 base and J 4 bases; nucleotides not matched to a gene: 5. The CDR3 is 15 amino acids. Germline CDR1 reads SGHVS; CDR2 reads FNYEAQ.

The chain uses TRBV27 and TRBJ2-1; TRBD1 aligns across 9 bases. The V and J ends lost 5 bases and 8 bases, in that order; junction bases with no gene match: 4. The CDR3 is 13 residues long. Germline V gives CDR1 MNHEY, CDR2 SMNVEV (reference sequence). The CDR3 sequence is CASSHRGRDEQFF. The CDR3 DNA reads TGTGCCAGCAGTCACAGGGGGCGTGATGAGCAGTTCTTC.

This clone has just one count. The gene calls are TRBV30 and TRBJ2-5; D call uncertain. The CDR3 runs 13 residues. Trimming stripped 1 base from V and 2 bases from J, with 8 bases between. Germline CDR1 reads GTSNPN; CDR2 reads SVGIG (reference sequence). CDR3 sequence (DNA): TGTGCCTGGAGTGGACAAACACAAGAGACCCAGTACTTC. Its translation: CAWSGQTQETQYF.

The rearrangement uses TRBV27 and TRBJ2-7, with 7 positions matching TRBD1. Per germline, CDR1 MNHEY and CDR2 SMNVEV (reference sequence). This CDR3 comprises 15 residues. Unmatched junction bases numbered 4, after V lost 2 bases and J lost 0 bases. The CDR3 reads CASSLRGGLSYEQYF. The CDR3 coding sequence is TGTGCCAGCAGTTTAAGAGGGGGCCTCTCCTACGAGCAGTACTTC.

The rearrangement links TRBV25-1 to TRBJ2-1; the D gene is possibly TRBD1 (5 bases). There are 16 residues in the CDR3. V lost 0 bases and J lost 0, with 9 bases in between. Per germline, CDR1 MGHDK and CDR2 SYGVNS. CDR3 DNA: TGTGCCAGCAGTGAATATAAAGGGGCCTCCTACAATGAGCAGTTCTTC. Its translation: CASSEYKGASYNEQFF.

The chain carries TRBV7-2 and TRBJ2-7; 9 bases fit TRBD1. Germline V gene sequence: CDR1 SGHTA, CDR2 FQGNSA. With V trimmed by 4 bases and J by 2 bases, 9 bases remained unmatched. The CDR3 spans 16 residues. The CDR3 sequence: CASSYPGTGYPYEQYF. The CDR3 nucleotides read TGTGCCAGCAGCTACCCCGGGACAGGGTATCCCTACGAGCAGTACTTC. Filled out from reference TRBV7-2 and TRBJ2-7, the complete variable domain reads GAGVSQSPSNKVTEKGKDVELRCDPISGHTALYWYRQSLGQGLEFLIYFQGNSAPDKSGLPSDRFSAERTGGSVSTLTIQRTQQEDSAVYLCASSYPGTGYPYEQYFGPGTRLTVT.

This chain joins TRBV10-1 and TRBJ2-2, with 7 nucleotides matching TRBD1. Germline assignment: CDR1 WNHNN and CDR2 SYGVQD (reference sequence). The CDR3 extends over 16 amino acids. The V gene end was trimmed by 6 bases and the J gene end by 1 base; junction bases not matched to a gene: 8. The CDR3 bases are TGCGCCAGCAGCGCACAGGGGCGCGGGAACACCGGGGAGCTGTTTTTT. Translation: CASSAQGRGNTGELFF.

The chain links TRBV19 to TRBJ1-3; 8 nucleotides align to TRBD1. Germline trimming cut 3 bases from V and 0 bases from J; bases unmatched to any gene: 10. The germline CDR1 and CDR2 sequences are LNHDA and SQIVND (reference sequence). CDR3 length: 18 residues. The CDR3 region has the DNA TGTGCCAGTAGTATCGGGACAGGAAGAACCAACTCTGGAAACACCATATATTTT. Amino acid sequence: CASSIGTGRTNSGNTIYF.

The chain has TRBV6-5 and TRBJ1-2; D unresolved. The germline gives CDR1 MNHEY, CDR2 SVGAGI. The germline V and J ends were trimmed by 5 bases and 8 bases, with 15 bases remaining between them. The CDR3 contains 13 residues. The CDR3 sequence is CASSLVTGKGYTF. CDR3 sequence (DNA): TGTGCCAGCAGTCTCGTCACGGGGAAGGGCTACACCTTC.

The chain combines TRBV27 with TRBJ2-5; D is uncertain. Deletions cut 1 base from V and 2 bases from J, with 14 bases between. The CDR3 consists of 16 residues. CDR1 and CDR2 (germline): MNHEY, SMNVEV (reference sequence). The CDR3 sequence: CASSLYPPTAQETQYF. The CDR3 coding sequence is TGTGCCAGCAGTTTATACCCCCCAACAGCTCAAGAGACCCAGTACTTC.

The J gene is TRBJ1-1, the V gene TRBV2, with a tentative D call TRBD1 (6 bases). CDR1 is SNHLY, CDR2 FYNNEI, per germline. The CDR3 has 13 amino acids. Trimming pared 9 bases from V and 1 base from J, leaving 12 bases between. The CDR3 bases are TGTGCCAGGACCCGGACAGAGAACACTGAAGCTTTCTTT. It translates to CARTRTENTEAFF.

This clone was observed a single time. V usage is TRBV9 and J usage is TRBJ2-5, with a tentative D call TRBD2 (6 bases). With 4 bases removed from V and 4 bases from J, the gap between germline ends came to 14 bases. This CDR3 has 14 residues. Germline CDR1 is SGDLS and CDR2 is YYNGEE. The CDR3 DNA sequence: TGTGCCAGCAGCCTGATGGAGGGTCTAGAGACCCAGTACTTC. Its translation: CASSLMEGLETQYF.

The rearrangement joins TRBV5-1 to TRBJ2-1, with D tentatively TRBD2 (6 bases). The V and J ends lost 3 bases and 2 bases respectively, with 15 bases between them. CDR1 is SGHRS and CDR2 is YFSETQ in the germline V gene. CDR3 length equals 16 residues. The chain's CDR3 is CASSSEAGIAYNEQFF. DNA of the CDR3: TGCGCCAGCAGCTCAGAAGCGGGTATCGCCTACAATGAGCAGTTCTTC.

The rearrangement joins TRBV19 to TRBJ1-2; TRBD1 matches at 8 bases. CDR3 length: 14 amino acids. The germline V gene encodes CDR1 LNHDA and CDR2 SQIVND (reference sequence). The J segment lost 4 bases and the V segment lost 7 bases, leaving 8 bases of the junction unmatched. CDR3 sequence (DNA): TGTGCCAGTATAGGGGGGACAGGCGCCTATGGCTACACCTTC. Translation: CASIGGTGAYGYTF.

The rearrangement uses TRBV7-2 and TRBJ1-4; 7 positions match TRBD1. J lost 7 bases, V lost 0 bases, and 5 bases had no gene match. This CDR3 region has 15 residues. Germline loops: CDR1 SGHTA, CDR2 FQGNSA. As DNA, the CDR3 is TGTGCCAGCAGCTTAGCTGATTACAGGGGTGAAAAACTGTTTTTT. Protein sequence: CASSLADYRGEKLFF.

The chain couples TRBV6-2 or TRBV6-3 to TRBJ2-5; 7 positions match TRBD1. Germline V lookup: CDR1 MNHEY, CDR2 SVGEGT. Germline trimming cut 6 bases from V and 2 bases from J; bases unmatched to any gene: 6. The CDR3 is 14 amino acids. CDR3 sequence: CASSQRGQQETQYF. DNA for the CDR3: TGTGCCAGCAGCCAACGGGGACAGCAAGAGACCCAGTACTTC.